This T cell receptor (beta chain) originates from a study of T cells in localized non-small cell lung cancer. The count of this clone is one. Its cognate antigen is unknown. Sequencing used immunoSEQ multiplex PCR; TCRdb keeps in-frame clones, though not all of them. The sample includes 40,000 or so clones, approximately 83% of them seen just once. The germline V and J ends were trimmed by 1 base and 0 bases, with 13 bases remaining between them. The germline CDR1 and CDR2 sequences are SGHVS and FQNEAQ. CDR3 length: 18 residues. Broader study findings: Appearing in adjacent lung were a median 57 of the top 100 tumor clones.

The sequencing used peripheral blood, collected before any cancer treatment. This sequence originates from a man between 40 and 69 years old with stage I lung adenocarcinoma. The V and J genes are TRBV7-8 and TRBJ2-6; the D gene is possibly TRBD2 (6 bases). CDR3 coding DNA: TGTGCCAGCAGCTTAGTGGGACTCGATCTCTCTGGGGCCAACGTCCTGACTTTC. Its translation: CASSLVGLDLSGANVLTF.